This entry lists 27 T cell receptor beta chains sequenced from one sample in a study of coeliac disease. Findings and caveats of the study: Control samples showed higher TRB and TRG clonality than intraepithelial and lamina propria samples in active celiac disease.

Their antigens remain unidentified. Clones were sequenced by immunoSEQ multiplex PCR, and TCRdb holds only the in-frame ones, with some missing. The sample consists of 3,500 to 4,000 clones, around 71% of them appearing once. Sequencing used intraepithelial lymphocytes from the gut. The receptor source for this set is a woman aged 55 to 70 with active celiac disease.

Sample share makes this clone medium-sized (0.01 to 0.1%). This sequence joins TRBV19 and TRBJ2-1; D may be TRBD2 (6 bases). V was shortened by 5 bases and J by 6 bases, with 8 bases between the two germline ends. The CDR3 spans 12 residues. Per germline, CDR1 LNHDA and CDR2 SQIVND (reference sequence). Here the CDR3 DNA reads TGTGCCAGTAGTGGAGGGGCCAATGAGCAGTTCTTC. Amino acids: CASSGGANEQFF.

This clone has only a few counts. V and J are TRBV11-1 and TRBJ2-3; no reliable D call. Trimming cost V 3 bases and J 3 bases, with 16 bases left between them. The length of the CDR3 is 16 residues. Germline CDR1 is SGHAT and CDR2 is FQDESV (reference sequence). Here the CDR3 reads CASSFTGFSFTDTQYF. CDR3 nucleotide sequence: TGTGCCAGCAGCTTTACCGGGTTTTCCTTTACAGATACGCAGTATTTT.

This clone came up once. The rearrangement uses TRBV7-8 and TRBJ2-3; 9 nucleotides align to TRBD1. The CDR3 is 15 residues long. Per germline, CDR1 SGHVS and CDR2 FQNEAQ. Unmatched junction bases numbered 2, after V lost 4 bases and J lost 0 bases. In nucleotides, the CDR3 is TGTGCCAGCAGCTACGGACAGGGGAGCACAGATACGCAGTATTTT. Its protein is CASSYGQGSTDTQYF.

This clone was seen a single time. The rearrangement links TRBV28 to TRBJ1-6; possible D gene TRBD1, 6 bases. CDR1 is MDHEN and CDR2 is SYDVKM in the germline V gene. This CDR3 contains 15 residues. Trimming stripped 4 bases from V and 6 bases from J, with 13 bases between. The CDR3 region has the DNA TGTGCCAGCAGTTCCAGGGGACAACTTAATTCACCCCTCCACTTT. Translated: CASSSRGQLNSPLHF.

This clone has just a few counts. The chain couples TRBV5-1 to TRBJ1-5; the D is unclear. Trimming cost V 1 base and J 5 bases, with 7 bases left between them. CDR3 size: 13 residues. Germline V gene sequence: CDR1 SGHRS, CDR2 YFSETQ. CDR3 region: CASSLTADQPQHF. CDR3 in DNA: TGCGCCAGCAGCTTGACAGCAGATCAGCCCCAGCATTTT.

This chain connects TRBV7-2 to TRBJ1-2; D not resolved. This CDR3 region has 14 residues. The V end lost 5 bases, the J end lost 7 bases, and 17 bases lay between the germline ends. Germline CDR1 reads SGHTA; CDR2 reads FQGNSA. CDR3 in amino acids: CASSPAQVSGGYTF. The CDR3 DNA sequence: TGTGCCAGCAGCCCGGCGCAAGTATCAGGTGGCTACACCTTC.

The chain couples TRBV7-7 to TRBJ2-7, with TRBD2 matching 10 bases. There are 13 residues in the CDR3. Germline values: CDR1 SSHAT, CDR2 FNYEAQ (reference sequence). The CDR3 DNA follows: TGTGCTAGCGGACTAGCGGAAGGGTACGAGCAGTACTTC. Translating it yields CASGLAEGYEQYF.

The chain couples TRBV4-3 to TRBJ2-3; D is possibly TRBD2 (6 bases). V lost 4 bases, J lost 9 bases, and 20 bases lay in between. CDR3 length equals 15 residues. Germline CDR1 is LGHNA and CDR2 is YSLEER. The CDR3, as DNA: TGCGCCAGCAGCCTTTCGTCCGGGACTCGAGACACGCAGTATTTT. Encoded protein: CASSLSSGTRDTQYF.

This chain links TRBV19 with TRBJ2-2; D ambiguous. Germline V CDR1 and CDR2: LNHDA, SQIVND (reference sequence). This CDR3 is built from 15 residues. V was shortened by 6 bases and J by 1 base, with 12 bases between the two germline ends. The chain's CDR3 is CASSPGQRNTGELFF. CDR3 coding DNA: TGTGCCAGTAGCCCTGGGCAGAGGAACACCGGGGAGCTGTTTTTT.

The V call is TRBV9, the J call TRBJ1-1; 7 nucleotides match TRBD1. V lost 4 bases and J lost 4; bases outside the gene matches: 13. The CDR3 totals 16 residues. Germline V gene sequence: CDR1 SGDLS, CDR2 YYNGEE. Written as DNA, the CDR3 is TGTGCCAGCAGCTCCCCCTTAGGGGGCAGGGGCACTGAAGCTTTCTTT. Its translation: CASSSPLGGRGTEAFF.

The chain combines TRBV7-9 with TRBJ1-1; TRBD1 matches at 7 bases. Germline V lookup: CDR1 SEHNR, CDR2 FQNEAQ (reference sequence). The CDR3 extends over 19 amino acids. The J segment lost 0 bases and the V segment lost 5 bases, leaving 18 bases of the junction unmatched. This CDR3 reads CASSPATGYSHLMNTEAFF. The CDR3 nucleotides read TGTGCCAGCAGCCCCGCGACAGGGTACTCCCACCTTATGAACACTGAAGCTTTCTTT.

The chain couples TRBV27 to TRBJ2-1, with 8 bases fitting TRBD1. Germline CDR1 reads MNHEY; CDR2 reads SMNVEV (reference sequence). The CDR3 contains 14 residues. The V segment lost 4 bases and the J segment 7 bases; nucleotides outside the gene matches: 6. The CDR3 spells CASSWTGLRNEQFF. Here the CDR3 DNA reads TGTGCCAGCAGTTGGACAGGGCTGAGGAATGAGCAGTTCTTC.

The gene calls are TRBV28 and TRBJ2-2; TRBD1 is a possible D gene (8 bases). Germline loops: CDR1 MDHEN, CDR2 SYDVKM. The CDR3 is 16 residues long. V lost 5 bases and J lost 3, with 16 bases in between. The CDR3 nucleotides are TGTGCCAGCAGTCCTCTTACAGGGGGGGACACCGGGGAGCTGTTTTTT. Protein product: CASSPLTGGDTGELFF.

The rearrangement links TRBV19 to TRBJ2-3, with TRBD2 matching over 7 bases. Germline V gene sequence: CDR1 LNHDA, CDR2 SQIVND (reference sequence). V trimming: 4 bases; J trimming: 1 base; junction bases outside the gene matches: 11. The CDR3 length is 17 residues. This CDR3 reads CASSTKILASGTDTQYF. In nucleotides, the CDR3 is TGTGCCAGTAGTACCAAAATACTAGCGTCGGGCACAGATACGCAGTATTTT.

This clone has a single count. The CDR3, as DNA: TGTGCCAGCAGCTCGGATATTGACAGGACCTTAGGAAATGGCTACACCTTC. Protein product: CASSSDIDRTLGNGYTF. The J gene is TRBJ1-2, the V gene TRBV11-2, with a tentative D call TRBD1 (6 bases). The CDR3 has 17 amino acids. V was clipped by 4 bases and J by 6 bases, with 24 bases between them. Germline CDR1 is SGHAT and CDR2 is FQNNGV.

For this clone: The sample carries other DNA sequences with the same CDR3. The chain uses TRBV7-4 and TRBJ1-4; D gene uncertain. CDR3 length: 15 residues. V was shortened by 3 bases and J by 1 base, with 9 bases between the two germline ends. The germline V gene encodes CDR1 SGHVT and CDR2 SQSDAQ. CDR3 protein: CASSFWGGTNEKLFF. CDR3 DNA sequence: TGTGCCAGCAGCTTTTGGGGAGGAACTAATGAAAAACTGTTTTTT. Variable domain in full (rest from reference TRBV7-4 and TRBJ1-4): GAGVSQSPRYKVAKRGRDVALRCDSISGHVTLYWYRQTLGQGSEVLTYSQSDAQRDKSGRPSGRFSAERPERSVSTLKIQRTEQGDSAVYLCASSFWGGTNEKLFFGSGTQLSVL.

The J gene is TRBJ1-5, the V gene TRBV6-6, with 7 bases lining up with TRBD1. Unmatched junction bases numbered 7, after V lost 2 bases and J lost 6 bases. CDR1 and CDR2 (germline): MNHNY, SVGAGI (reference sequence). CDR3 length: 15 residues. The CDR3 spells CASSYEGQGGQPQHF. Written as DNA, the CDR3 is TGTGCCAGCAGTTACGAGGGGCAGGGGGGTCAGCCCCAGCATTTT.

The chain has TRBV15 and TRBJ1-1; D is perhaps TRBD1 (5 bases). Germline V CDR1 and CDR2: LNHNV, YYDKDF (reference sequence). This CDR3 is built from 14 residues. The V gene lost 2 bases and the J gene lost 6 bases, with 13 bases spanning the gap. Written as DNA, the CDR3 is TGTGCCACCAGCAGAAGGGGAATCGGCGCTGAAGCTTTCTTT. Its translation: CATSRRGIGAEAFF.

In this sample, this clone turned up once. The genes are TRBV19 and TRBJ1-4; weak D call: TRBD1 (6 bases). CDR1 is LNHDA and CDR2 is SQIVND in the germline V gene (reference sequence). There are 14 residues in the CDR3. The V end lost 8 bases, the J end lost 8 bases, and 18 bases lay between the germline ends. Here the CDR3 reads CASLRRGGREKLFF. The DNA for the CDR3 is TGTGCCAGTCTCCGCCGGGGGGGCAGAGAAAAACTGTTTTTT.

This clone was counted between two and nine times. The rearrangement uses TRBV4-1 and TRBJ2-3; 10 nucleotides align to TRBD2. The CDR3 runs 16 residues. In germline, CDR1 is MGHRA, CDR2 YSYEKL. J gave up 4 bases and V 4 bases, and 8 bases lay outside the gene matches. The CDR3 DNA is TGCGCCAGCAGCCCCCGGGCTAGCGGGGGTGCAGATACGCAGTATTTT. This sequence encodes CASSPRASGGADTQYF.

This clone was found a few times. This chain uses TRBV28 with TRBJ2-1, with 8 bases aligning to TRBD1. With V trimmed by 5 bases and J by 5 bases, 11 bases remained unmatched. CDR3 size: 16 residues. Germline V lookup: CDR1 MDHEN, CDR2 SYDVKM. The CDR3 sequence is CASSMPRTGFNNEQFF. The CDR3 coding sequence is TGTGCCAGCAGTATGCCCCGGACAGGGTTTAACAATGAGCAGTTCTTC.

The rearrangement joins TRBV4-3 to TRBJ2-3; possibly TRBD1 for D (7 bases). The CDR3 covers 15 residues. Germline V gene data show CDR1 as LGHNA and CDR2 as YSLEER. The V gene lost 3 bases and the J gene lost 4 bases, with 14 bases spanning the gap. The DNA of the CDR3 is TGCGCCAGCAGCCAGGCGGGACAGCTTGCAGATACGCAGTATTTT. Its protein is CASSQAGQLADTQYF.

The sample holds one count of this clone. CDR3 in amino acids: CASSQVSAYEQYF. In nucleotides, the CDR3 is TGCGCCAGCAGCCAAGTCTCTGCCTACGAGCAGTACTTC. The gene calls are TRBV4-3 and TRBJ2-7; D remains ambiguous. The CDR3 length is 13 residues. The V and J ends lost 1 base and 2 bases respectively, with 6 bases between them. The germline CDR1 and CDR2 sequences are LGHNA and YSLEER.

The chain employs TRBV23-1 and TRBJ1-2, with D unresolved. TRBV23-1 is given ORF status, its function remaining uncertain. Trimming took 3 bases from V and 5 from J, leaving 13 bases between them. The CDR3 runs to 14 residues. This CDR3 is CASSQSPFPYGYTF. The CDR3 region has the DNA TGCGCCAGCAGTCAGAGCCCTTTCCCTTATGGCTACACCTTC.

The chain links TRBV7-3 to TRBJ1-1; 10 bases agree with TRBD1. Germline V gives CDR1 SGHTA, CDR2 FQGTGA. The trim removed 3 bases at V and 3 bases at J, leaving 4 bases unmatched. The CDR3 contains 15 residues. The CDR3 DNA reads as TGTGCCAGCAGCTTGACAGGGGGCAACGACACTGAAGCTTTCTTT. Protein product: CASSLTGGNDTEAFF.

This clone has more than one count but fewer than ten. J is TRBJ2-7 and V is TRBV5-1; D unresolved. The CDR3 loop spans 12 amino acids. Germline CDR1 is SGHRS and CDR2 is YFSETQ. V was shortened by 2 bases and J by 4 bases, with 7 bases between the two germline ends. CDR3 sequence (DNA): TGCGCCAGCAGCTTAACTGATTACGAGCAGTACTTC. As protein: CASSLTDYEQYF.

The chain joins TRBV4-1 to TRBJ1-4; unclear D gene. The germline gives CDR1 MGHRA, CDR2 YSYEKL. Trimming removed 0 bases from V and 8 bases from J, with 10 bases in between. This CDR3 contains 14 residues. The CDR3: CASSQEQVREKLFF. The CDR3 DNA follows: TGCGCCAGCAGCCAAGAACAAGTTCGCGAAAAACTGTTTTTT.